This T cell receptor beta chain was sequenced for a study of T cell changes during pregnancy in multiple sclerosis. The V and J ends lost 5 bases and 3 bases respectively, with 14 bases between them. The germline V gene encodes CDR1 LGHNA and CDR2 YNFKEQ. CDR3 size: 15 residues. Generated by immunoSEQ multiplex PCR, the TCRdb table keeps only in-frame clones and is missing some. The sample shows roughly 61,000 clones, about 87% of them seen only once. The sequences come from peripheral blood, collected in the first trimester of pregnancy. This chain uses TRBV4-2 with TRBJ2-1, with D tentatively TRBD1 (6 bases). This clonotype was obtained from a female donor in good health, enrolled as a control in a pregnancy study. The CDR3 DNA sequence: TGTGCCAGCAGCACAAGACAGGACAACTACAATGAGCAGTTCTTC. Encoded protein: CASSTRQDNYNEQFF.